The entry below gives a single TCR beta chain sequence along with its context. What this receptor recognizes is not known. Libraries were prepared through the immunoSEQ multiplex PCR assay. For the multiplex PCR, a mixture combining 60 forward primers for TCR Vbeta segments and 13 reverse primers for TCR Jbeta segments was used. The CDR3 region of rearranged TCR beta genes was amplified from genomic DNA by a multiplex PCR assay. The Illumina HiSeq System was used to sequence the amplified TCR beta libraries as 87-base-pair reads. The paper's processing steps were these. A later analysis counted tens of millions of unique TCR beta chains across the approximately 700 repertoires, and around 12 million of these chains were shared by at least two donors. A nearest-neighbor algorithm error-corrected the raw reads and collapsed the reads into unique sequences, merging closely related sequences to remove PCR and sequencing errors. CDR3 sequences were aligned to IMGT reference sequences to assign V, D and J gene segments. For a sequence to be retained, a match of at least six nucleotides to both a V gene segment and a J gene segment was required. Rearrangements were classified as productive when the CDR3 lacked stop codons and remained in frame with V and J, and all other rearrangements were classified as non-productive. Following IMGT convention, CDR3 was defined as the stretch from the second conserved V-encoded cysteine to the conserved J-encoded phenylalanine. The earlier analysis of about 610 of the donors excluded any sequence lacking an unambiguous match to a single V gene segment. In an earlier analysis of approximately 610 of the donors, V segments were called functional above 56.7% productive rearrangements and were called segregating when the between-donor standard deviation exceeded 5%. A statistical classification framework was developed to diagnose cytomegalovirus status using the catalog of TCR beta chain sequences. In a later analysis, TCR nucleotide sequences were compared against IMGT/GENE-DB human TR gene sequences so that V and J genes could be assigned. In a later analysis, CDR3 sequences and most-parsimonious VDJ recombination scenarios were assigned using the TCRdist pipeline. In a later analysis, each TCR beta chain was defined by its CDR3 amino acid sequence together with its V-gene family, and reads lacking a unique V-gene family were excluded. A later analysis removed 592 highly shared, low-generation-probability nucleotide sequences to deal with suspected cross-contamination and a sequencing artifact. A later analysis calculated a clonal expansion index for each public chain from normalized within-repertoire ranks of inferred template counts. Generation probabilities in a later analysis came from a VDJ recombination model fitted to out-of-frame rearrangements, and those results were checked against IGoR. A later analysis scored TCR-TCR, TCR-HLA and TCR-CMV co-occurrence with hypergeometric tests, applying a repertoire-size bias correction to TCR pairs. To estimate false discovery rates, a later analysis permuted the HLA or CMV assignments 20 times. In a later analysis, co-occurring TCRs were grouped with DBSCAN, and TCRdist sequence similarity was added when clustering was performed within HLA-allele-positive subsets. Co-occurrence clustering excluded repertoires with fewer than 30,000 or more than 120,000 public chains, plus five with anomalous nucleotide sharing. In TCRdb, the immuneACCESS table is reduced to in-frame sequences with V and J assigned. These tables do not hold every clone; where another copy was compared, an unresolved V gene accounts for under half, and the others remain unexplained. V and J calls and clone size follow that table, whereas D and trimming were derived from the DNA. The record for this sample contains around 51,000 clones. Of the sample, more than 25% is held by the ten largest clones.

The cohort consisted of 670 or so healthy bone marrow donors. All cohort members were sampled while nominally healthy, although unrecorded immune exposures were likely present. The donor tested CMV seropositive, placing the donor among the roughly 300 seropositive members of the cohort. Each donor provided a peripheral blood sample, and peripheral blood mononuclear cells were used for TCR beta sequencing. Genomic DNA was extracted from the blood cell samples with the Qiagen DNeasy Blood Extraction Kit. The data originate from a study of cytomegalovirus exposure and HLA in healthy donors (dated by TCRdb to between 2016 and 2019). Concerning the study at large: In an earlier analysis of around 540 of the donors, about 270 Gb of sequence data and 100 million or so unique TCR beta sequences from approximately 180 million T cells were reported. About 320 gigabases of sequencing data and approximately 84 million unique TCR sequences were included in an early release covering about 700 HLA-typed donors. The genetic ancestry cluster associated with self-reported Caucasian donors included 80% to 90% of the roughly 390 genotyped donors. The aim of the study was to test whether cataloging public T cell receptors could identify signatures of past pathogen exposure. The study used immunosequencing to profile the T cell repertoires of several hundred subjects and linked those repertoires to cytomegalovirus serostatus. Along with the approximately 700-subject first cohort, a separate validation cohort of about 110 different subjects was used. High-throughput TCR immunosequencing, statistical association of individual TCRs with disease status, and machine learning were combined to predict cytomegalovirus infection status. In a later analysis, previously published TCR beta repertoires from several hundred donors were re-analyzed and high-resolution HLA genotyping was added so that TCR occurrence patterns could be studied. In the later analysis, no new phenotypic data were used to find candidate immune exposures; instead, reliance was placed on TCR beta sequences and their occurrence across donors. In an earlier analysis of over 550 of the donors, high-throughput TCR beta sequencing was used to judge whether each TCR beta V gene segment behaved as functional or pseudogenic. Donor age, sex, ethnicity and CMV serostatus were compiled alongside the repertoire data. In a later genetic analysis, genome-wide SNP genotypes for about 65% of the roughly 700 donors were used, and that subset was treated as a discovery cohort. Every repertoire in the discovery cohort had been generated on one and the same sequencing platform. Both class I and class II loci were covered by HLA typing, at four-digit resolution. Typing coverage varied by locus: roughly 629-630 donors for A, B, C, DRB1 and DQB1; around 560 for DQA1; around 570 for DPA1; 450 to 480 for DPB1. Because of strong linkage in the cohort, a few DR-DQ haplotypes were treated as single units for association and clustering. On average, about 200,000 unique TCR beta nucleotide sequences were sequenced per donor among about 400 genotyped donors of the cohort, with roughly 18% of those sequences being non-productive. Points the paper makes about the study in general: Sequencing depth was assumed to be roughly uniform across donors in the presence/absence analyses, though that assumption may not hold. A further reported finding was that TCR beta sequences accurately predicted the HLA-A and HLA-B alleles for most subjects in the first cohort. According to a later analysis, most CMV-associated TCR beta chains appeared to be HLA-restricted, and the HLA associations seemed to be driven largely by CMV exposure. A later analysis associated approximately 17,000 TCR beta sequences with specific HLA alleles at a false discovery rate of 0.05. A later analysis reported that several top co-occurrence clusters appeared linked to parvovirus B19, influenza, CMV and Epstein-Barr virus. HLA typing was unavailable for some donors at each locus, so association tests used only the typed subset. In vitro tests confirmed that three of the cytomegalovirus-associated TCR beta chains recognize cytomegalovirus antigens. Over 15 rarely observed V segments, including chromosome 9 orphons, were excluded from the earlier analysis of just under 600 of the donors because counts were too low. In a later genetic analysis, fewer N-insertions in productive TCRs were reported among donors in an Asian-associated ancestry cluster than the approximately 710-donor mean. Linkage disequilibrium might explain the correlated functional status among segregating V segments, but an unknown experimental factor could not be ruled out. CMV serostatus was the only immune exposure information available for the cohort. Cytomegalovirus status was reported to be diagnosed by the classifier with high specificity and sensitivity in both the original and validation cohorts. A later analysis found that TCR association rates varied across HLA loci, with DRB1 alleles showing the most associated TCRs and HLA-C alleles the fewest. Most TCR sequences were seen in very few donors, while some public TCRs were found in many individuals. In this cohort, only TCR beta chains were sequenced, and detectable features were limited by the absence of alpha or paired-chain data. A cluster of highly shared sequence variants was judged likely to be a technical artifact of the sequencing pipeline. The authors suggested that the approach could potentially be extended to other disease states and immunological phenotypes. In a later genetic analysis, a missense DCLRE1C variant was associated with V-gene and J-gene trimming of TCR beta chains, and the association was replicated in an independent cohort. When HLA alleles, especially DR and DQ, strongly co-occurred, TCR associations were difficult to assign to individual alleles. In an earlier analysis of a few hundred of the donors, most TCR beta V segments were observed in productive rearrangements about 87% or about 30% of the time, broadly matching IMGT annotations. Some IMGT-functional V segments, including TRBV6-2 and TRBV6-3, could not be told apart with the 87-base-pair reads, so those segments were excluded. Compared with equally common non-associated chains, HLA-associated TCR beta chains in a later analysis were more clonally expanded and had lower generation probabilities. A total of some 180 TCR beta chains were listed by the study as associated with cytomegalovirus.

The germline V gene supplies CDR1 SNHLY and CDR2 FYNNEI. V is shortened by 2 bases, J by 3 bases, and the region joining them spans 9 bases. Measured from the cysteine to the phenylalanine, the CDR3 is 14 residues long. Just the 42-base CDR3 DNA is kept, in frame starting at base 1. Sequencing was performed on PBMCs. The sequence is built from TRBV2 and TRBJ2-3; TRBD2 might be the D gene, on 6 matching bases. This sequence originates from a man in his forties or fifties in good health and CMV-seropositive. The CDR3 reads CASSESGATDTQYF. The sequence in DNA is TGTGCCAGCAGTGAATCGGGAGCAACAGATACGCAGTATTTT.